This is a list of T cell receptor beta chains from one sample in a study of T-cell memory formation after mild COVID-19. TCRdb re-called the 5' RACE reads with MiXCR, one entry per CDR3 protein. The sample lists 130,000 to 150,000 distinct CDR3 sequences, 6% to 6.5% occurring once. The specimen sequenced was PBMCs or a T cell subset sorted from them (not recorded which). Every receptor here comes from an adult woman who had mild COVID-19 (a few samples of this study predate the infection). Cell type and time point are not known. Each CDR3 is given with its conserved first and last residue. D genes are given only for firm matches. A row's size may be missing; if present it is once, few, many or a size class.

len	d_gene	v_gene	abundance	j_gene	CDR3nt	CDR3aa
15	.	TRBV4-2	.	TRBJ1-2	TGTGCCAGCAGCCACGGGACATCTTCCTCGCGGGGCTACACCTTC	CASSHGTSSSRGYTF
14	TRBD2	TRBV12-3/TRBV12-4	.	TRBJ2-1	TGTGCCAGCAGCTCGGGGGGGAGAGCGGGGGCGATGGTCTTC	CASSSGGRAGAMVF
15	.	TRBV2	few	TRBJ2-7	TGTGCCAGCAGGAGGGGTAGCCTACCTTCCTACGAGCAGTACTTC	CASRRGSLPSYEQYF
13	.	TRBV11-3	many	TRBJ2-3	TGTGCCAGCAGCTACACCGCCGGAGATACGCAGTATTTT	CASSYTAGDTQYF
17	TRBD1	TRBV12-3/TRBV12-4	.	TRBJ1-4	TGTGCCAGCACCGGCCGGGACAGGACGACAACTAATGAAAAACTGTTTTTT	CASTGRDRTTTNEKLFF
18	TRBD1	TRBV13	.	TRBJ2-7	TGTGCCAGCAGCTTATCGCGGAGGGGGACAGGGGCCTCCTACGAGCAGTACTTC	CASSLSRRGTGASYEQYF
14	TRBD1	TRBV10-3	many	TRBJ2-5	TGTGCCATCAGGAATCCGGGACAGCAAGAGACCCAGTACTTC	CAIRNPGQQETQYF
14	.	TRBV7-8	.	TRBJ2-3	TGTGCCAGCAGCTTTTCGCTGGACACAGATACGCAGTATTTT	CASSFSLDTDTQYF
14	.	TRBV7-9	many	TRBJ2-3	TGTGCCAGCAGCTTAGCGAATTCGGCAGATACGCAGTATTTT	CASSLANSADTQYF
22	.	TRBV21-1	.	TRBJ2-1	TGTGCCAGCAGCAAAGAAAGAGGACAGGCCCACCTTTTACGATCGACCTACAATGAGCAGTTCTTC	CASSKERGQAHLLRSTYNEQFF
14	TRBD1	TRBV5-5	.	TRBJ1-2	TGTGCCAGCAGCTCGACAGGGGGGGCCTATGGCTACACCTTC	CASSSTGGAYGYTF
19	TRBD2	TRBV3-1	few	TRBJ2-5	TGTGCCAGCAGCCAAGATCCTTTTACTAGCGGGGACGACCAAGAGACCCAGTACTTC	CASSQDPFTSGDDQETQYF
19	TRBD1	TRBV7-2	many	TRBJ1-5	TGTGCCAGCAGCTTATTTTCGATGGGGACAGGGCTGAGCAATCAGCCCCAGCATTTT	CASSLFSMGTGLSNQPQHF
15	TRBD2	TRBV3-1	many	TRBJ2-7	TGTGCCAGCAGCCCGGTTGGCGGGGGGGCGTACGAGCAGTACTTC	CASSPVGGGAYEQYF
16	.	TRBV20-1	many	TRBJ2-5	TGCAGTGCCCAGAGGGGGGGGTACGGGATCCAAGAGACCCAGTACTTC	CSAQRGGYGIQETQYF
14	.	TRBV27	many	TRBJ1-1	TGTGCCAGCAGTTTGCCAGGACGGAACACTGAAGCTTTCTTT	CASSLPGRNTEAFF
14	.	TRBV6-5	few	TRBJ1-2	TGTGCCAGCAGTTACGGCAGGAAATCGGGAGGCTACACCTTC	CASSYGRKSGGYTF
15	TRBD1	TRBV29-1	few	TRBJ2-2	TGCAGCGTTCTCCCTCAGGGGGCGAACACCGGGGAGCTGTTTTTT	CSVLPQGANTGELFF
14	TRBD1	TRBV27	few	TRBJ1-2	TGTGCCAGCAGTAGAGGGACAGGCACCTATGGCTACACCTTC	CASSRGTGTYGYTF
18	.	TRBV29-1	few	TRBJ2-2	TGCAGCGTTGAGGGTATCGCAGGAGGGAAAGCTAGGACCGGGGAGCTGTTTTTT	CSVEGIAGGKARTGELFF
14	.	TRBV18	once	TRBJ1-2	TGTGCCAGCGGACCAGGACAGCCGAACTATGGCTACACCTTC	CASGPGQPNYGYTF
14	TRBD1	TRBV18	.	TRBJ2-1	TGTGCCAGCTCGCGAGCGGACAGGGTCAATGAGCAGTTCTTC	CASSRADRVNEQFF
14	.	TRBV24-1	.	TRBJ2-2	TGTGCCACCAGTGATCCCCCAATGTCCGGGGAGCTGTTTTTT	CATSDPPMSGELFF
16	TRBD1	TRBV5-1	many	TRBJ1-2	TGCGCCAGCAGCTTGGAATCTTCGGGACAGCACTATGGCTACACCTTC	CASSLESSGQHYGYTF